This T cell receptor beta chain was sequenced in a study of T cell repertoires in cytomegalovirus infection. Study information: The authors used CMV epitopes that were HLA-C-restricted (recently identified) and HLA-B-restricted (well studied).

The sample holds a few counts of this clonotype. No antigen is known for it. MiXCR was run by TCRdb on the reads, yielding one entry per CDR3 protein. The sample includes about a million distinct CDR3 sequences, about a third of them seen just once. The germline V gene encodes CDR1 SEHNR and CDR2 FQNEAQ (reference sequence). The V end was cut by 4 bases, the J end by 4 bases, with 10 bases between. The length of the CDR3 is 14 residues. The chain uses TRBV7-9 and TRBJ2-2; possible D gene TRBD1, 6 bases. This TCR was recovered from a human donor in good health (CMV status not recorded). Some clones in this sample may be carry-over from other donors' samples. Sequenced material: cultured CD8+ T cells from PBMCs, taken from culture after CMV antigen stimulation. The DNA for the CDR3 is TGTGCCAGCAGCTCCGGACAGTCCACCGGGGAGCTGTTTTTT. Its translation is CASSSGQSTGELFF.